What follows describes a single T cell receptor (beta chain). The antigen is undetermined. Since a much larger clone is just one base distant, this may be a read error. These data come from a study of siplizumab effects on memory and regulatory T cells. Here immunoSEQ multiplex PCR was the method, and the copy in TCRdb shows in-frame clones only, minus some. The sample comprises approximately 65,000 clones, over 65% of which are singletons, and 3% to 4% rests with the top ten. Findings and limits, study-wide: In unstimulated cells, naive T cells appeared more diverse than memory T cells and seemed major alloresponse contributors. Unstimulated subsets contained matches for only a minor fraction of alloreactive clones.

Specimen: memory CD4+ T cells sorted from blood. This TCR was sampled from a human donor in good health.

This CDR3 is CASSPGTGDYGYTF. The CDR3 nucleotides are TGTGCCAGCAGTCCCGGGACAGGGGACTATGGCTACACCTTC. J is TRBJ1-2 and V is TRBV6-5; 10 nucleotides agree with TRBD1. The CDR3 loop spans 14 amino acids. With 5 bases clipped from V and 3 bases from J, the junction kept 3 bases outside the gene matches. Germline V gene sequence: CDR1 MNHEY, CDR2 SVGAGI.